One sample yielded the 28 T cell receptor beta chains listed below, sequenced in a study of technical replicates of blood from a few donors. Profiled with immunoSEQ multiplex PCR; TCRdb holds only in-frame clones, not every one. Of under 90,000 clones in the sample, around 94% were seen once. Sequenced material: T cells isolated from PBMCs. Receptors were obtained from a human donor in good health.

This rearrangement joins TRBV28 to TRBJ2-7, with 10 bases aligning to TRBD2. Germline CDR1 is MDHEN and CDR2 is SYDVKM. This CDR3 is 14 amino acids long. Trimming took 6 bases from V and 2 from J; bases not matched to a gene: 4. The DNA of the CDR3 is TGTGCCAGCAGACCTAGCGGGAGCGCCTACGAGCAGTACTTC. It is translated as CASRPSGSAYEQYF.

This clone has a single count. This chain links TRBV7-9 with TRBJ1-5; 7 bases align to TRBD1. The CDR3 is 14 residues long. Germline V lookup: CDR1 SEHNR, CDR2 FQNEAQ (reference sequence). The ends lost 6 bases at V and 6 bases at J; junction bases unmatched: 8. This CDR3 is CASSFNAGGQPQHF. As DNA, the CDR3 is TGTGCCAGCAGTTTCAATGCAGGGGGTCAGCCCCAGCATTTT.

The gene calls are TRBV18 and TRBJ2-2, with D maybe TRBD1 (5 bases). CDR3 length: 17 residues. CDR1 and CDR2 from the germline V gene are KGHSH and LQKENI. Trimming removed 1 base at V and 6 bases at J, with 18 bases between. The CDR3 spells CASSPQGEGAVAGELFF. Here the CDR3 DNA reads TGTGCCAGCTCACCACAGGGCGAAGGGGCCGTCGCCGGGGAGCTGTTTTTT.

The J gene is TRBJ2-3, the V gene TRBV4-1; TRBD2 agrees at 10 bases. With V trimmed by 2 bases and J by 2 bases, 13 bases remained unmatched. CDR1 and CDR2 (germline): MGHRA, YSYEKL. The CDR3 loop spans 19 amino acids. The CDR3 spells CASSQHFSGLAEYTDTQYF. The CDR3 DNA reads TGCGCCAGCAGCCAACACTTCTCCGGACTAGCGGAATACACAGATACGCAGTATTTT.

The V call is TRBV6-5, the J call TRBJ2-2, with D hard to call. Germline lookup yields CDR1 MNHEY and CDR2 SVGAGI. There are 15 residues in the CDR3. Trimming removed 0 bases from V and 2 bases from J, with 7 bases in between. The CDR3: CASSYSVLNTGELFF. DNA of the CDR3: TGTGCCAGCAGTTACTCAGTCCTAAACACCGGGGAGCTGTTTTTT.

The CDR3 region has the DNA TGTGCCAGTACCCCTGAGGGGGCGAGAAACATTCAGTACTTC. This codes for CASTPEGARNIQYF. This chain uses TRBV19 with TRBJ2-4; 7 bases map to TRBD1. The CDR3 is 14 residues long. From germline, CDR1 is LNHDA and CDR2 SQIVND (reference sequence). With 7 bases clipped from V and 6 bases from J, the junction kept 9 bases outside the gene matches.

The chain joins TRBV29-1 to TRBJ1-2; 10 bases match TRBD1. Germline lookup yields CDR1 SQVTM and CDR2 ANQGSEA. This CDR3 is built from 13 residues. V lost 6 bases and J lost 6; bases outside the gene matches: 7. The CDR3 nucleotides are TGCAGCGTCGACAGGGGGCGAGCGGATGGCTACACCTTC. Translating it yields CSVDRGRADGYTF.

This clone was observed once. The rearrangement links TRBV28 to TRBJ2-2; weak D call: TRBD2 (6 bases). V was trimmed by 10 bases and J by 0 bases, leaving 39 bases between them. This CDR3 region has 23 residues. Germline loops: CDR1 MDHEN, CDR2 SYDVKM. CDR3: CATYPLGDARRDHGIANTGELFF. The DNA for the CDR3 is TGTGCCACCTACCCTCTCGGGGACGCCCGGCGGGATCACGGCATCGCGAACACCGGGGAGCTGTTTTTT.

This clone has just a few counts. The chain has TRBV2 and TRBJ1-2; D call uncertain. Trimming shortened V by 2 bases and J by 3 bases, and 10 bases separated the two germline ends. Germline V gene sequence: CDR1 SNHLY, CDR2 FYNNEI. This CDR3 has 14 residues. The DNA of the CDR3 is TGTGCCAGCAGTGAAAAGCCCGTTGACTATGGCTACACCTTC. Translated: CASSEKPVDYGYTF.

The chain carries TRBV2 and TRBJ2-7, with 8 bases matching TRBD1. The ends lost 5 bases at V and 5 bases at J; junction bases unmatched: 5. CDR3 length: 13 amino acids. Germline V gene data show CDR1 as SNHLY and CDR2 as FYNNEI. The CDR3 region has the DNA TGTGCCAGCAGTACGGACAGGGCCCACGAGCAGTACTTC. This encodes CASSTDRAHEQYF. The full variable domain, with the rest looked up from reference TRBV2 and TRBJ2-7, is EPEVTQTPSHQVTQMGQEVILRCVPISNHLYFYWYRQILGQKVEFLVSFYNNEISEKSEIFDDQFSVERPDGSNFTLKIRSTKLEDSAMYFCASSTDRAHEQYFGPGTRLTVT.

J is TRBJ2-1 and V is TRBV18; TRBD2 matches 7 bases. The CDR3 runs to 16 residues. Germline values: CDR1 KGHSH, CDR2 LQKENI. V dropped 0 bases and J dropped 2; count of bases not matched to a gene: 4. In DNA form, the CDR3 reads TGTGCCAGCTCACCACCGACCAGCGGGGCCTACAATGAGCAGTTCTTC. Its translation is CASSPPTSGAYNEQFF.

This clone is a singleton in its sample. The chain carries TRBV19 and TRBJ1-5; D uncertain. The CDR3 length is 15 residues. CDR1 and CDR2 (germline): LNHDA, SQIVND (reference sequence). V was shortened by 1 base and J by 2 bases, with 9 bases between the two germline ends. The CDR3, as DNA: TGTGCCAGTAGTATAGGTAGGCAGGGCAATCAGCCCCAGCATTTT. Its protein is CASSIGRQGNQPQHF.

The DNA of the CDR3 is TGTGCCAGCAGCCCCCCAGGGGGTAATGAAAAACTGTTTTTT. Its translation is CASSPPGGNEKLFF. This chain uses TRBV7-2 with TRBJ1-4, with 7 bases lining up with TRBD1. Germline V gene data show CDR1 as SGHTA and CDR2 as FQGNSA. J gave up 4 bases and V 5 bases, and 4 bases lay outside the gene matches. This CDR3 has 14 amino acids. The entire variable domain, with the rest obtained from reference TRBV7-2 and TRBJ1-4, is as follows: GAGVSQSPSNKVTEKGKDVELRCDPISGHTALYWYRQSLGQGLEFLIYFQGNSAPDKSGLPSDRFSAERTGGSVSTLTIQRTQQEDSAVYLCASSPPGGNEKLFFGSGTQLSVL.

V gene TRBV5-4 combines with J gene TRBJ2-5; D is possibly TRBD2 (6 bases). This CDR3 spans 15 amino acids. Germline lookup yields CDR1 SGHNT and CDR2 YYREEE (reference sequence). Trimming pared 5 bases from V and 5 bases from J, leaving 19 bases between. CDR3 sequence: CASSRDSIPAETQYF. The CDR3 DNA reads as TGTGCCAGCAGTCGGGACTCAATACCCGCCGAGACCCAGTACTTC.

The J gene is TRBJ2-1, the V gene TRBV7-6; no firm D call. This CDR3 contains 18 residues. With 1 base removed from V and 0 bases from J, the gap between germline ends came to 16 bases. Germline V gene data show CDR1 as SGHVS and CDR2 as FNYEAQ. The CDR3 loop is CASSLGGGLESSYNEQFF. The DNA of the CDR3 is TGTGCCAGCAGCTTAGGAGGCGGCCTGGAGAGCTCCTACAATGAGCAGTTCTTC.

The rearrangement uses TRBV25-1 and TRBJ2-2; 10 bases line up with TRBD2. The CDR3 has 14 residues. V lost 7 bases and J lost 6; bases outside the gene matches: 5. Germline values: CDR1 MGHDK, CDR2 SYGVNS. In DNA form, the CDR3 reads TGTGCCAGCACCCTAGCGGGAGAGTCCGGGGAGCTGTTTTTT. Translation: CASTLAGESGELFF.

Here the CDR3 DNA reads TGCGCCAGCAGCAAGGGGGGGGGATACCAAGAGACCCAGTACTTC. It yields the protein CASSKGGGYQETQYF. The chain employs TRBV4-1 and TRBJ2-5; the D gene is possibly TRBD2 (7 bases). This CDR3 has 15 residues. From germline, CDR1 is MGHRA and CDR2 YSYEKL. V shed 5 bases and J shed 0 bases, with 13 bases lying between them.

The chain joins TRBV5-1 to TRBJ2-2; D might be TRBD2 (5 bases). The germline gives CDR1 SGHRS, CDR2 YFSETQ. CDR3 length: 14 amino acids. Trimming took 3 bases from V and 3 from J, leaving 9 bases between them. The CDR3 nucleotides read TGCGCCAGCAGCTATGGGCGGGACACCGGGGAGCTGTTTTTT. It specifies CASSYGRDTGELFF.

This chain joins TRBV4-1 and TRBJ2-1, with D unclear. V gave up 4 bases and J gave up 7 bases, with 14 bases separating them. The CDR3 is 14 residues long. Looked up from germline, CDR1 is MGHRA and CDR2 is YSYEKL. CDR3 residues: CASSRSSNVNEQFF. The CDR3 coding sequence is TGCGCCAGCAGCCGATCGAGTAATGTGAATGAGCAGTTCTTC.

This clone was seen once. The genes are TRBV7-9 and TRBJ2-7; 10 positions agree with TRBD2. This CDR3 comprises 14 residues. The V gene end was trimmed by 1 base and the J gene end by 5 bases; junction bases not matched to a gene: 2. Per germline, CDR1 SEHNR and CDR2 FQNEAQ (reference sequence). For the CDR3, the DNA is TGTGCCAGCAGCTTAGAACTAGCGGGGCACGAGCAGTACTTC. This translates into CASSLELAGHEQYF. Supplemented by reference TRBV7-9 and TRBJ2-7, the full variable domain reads DTGVSQNPRHKITKRGQNVTFRCDPISEHNRLYWYRQTLGQGPEFLTYFQNEAQLEKSRLLSDRFSAERPKGSFSTLEIQRTEQGDSAMYLCASSLELAGHEQYFGPGTRLTVT.

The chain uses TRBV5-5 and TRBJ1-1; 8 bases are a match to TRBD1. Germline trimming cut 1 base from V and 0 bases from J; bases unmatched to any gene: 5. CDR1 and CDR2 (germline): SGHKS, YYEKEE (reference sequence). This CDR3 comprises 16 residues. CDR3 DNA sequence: TGTGCCAGCAGCTTGTTTCAGGGGGCCTTGAACACTGAAGCTTTCTTT. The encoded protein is CASSLFQGALNTEAFF.

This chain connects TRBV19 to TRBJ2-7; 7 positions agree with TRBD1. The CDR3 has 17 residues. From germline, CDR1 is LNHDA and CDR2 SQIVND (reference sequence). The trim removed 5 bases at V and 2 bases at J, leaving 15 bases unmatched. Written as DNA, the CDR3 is TGTGCCAGTAGTTCCACCGTTCCGACAGGGTTCACCTACGAGCAGTACTTC. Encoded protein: CASSSTVPTGFTYEQYF.

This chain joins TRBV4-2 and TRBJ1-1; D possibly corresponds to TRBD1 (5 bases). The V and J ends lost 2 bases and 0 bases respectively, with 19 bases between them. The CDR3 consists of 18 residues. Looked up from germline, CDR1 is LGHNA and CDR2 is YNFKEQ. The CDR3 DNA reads TGTGCCAGCAGCCAAATCGGGGGTGTCGACGGCTTGAACACTGAAGCTTTCTTT. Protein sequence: CASSQIGGVDGLNTEAFF.

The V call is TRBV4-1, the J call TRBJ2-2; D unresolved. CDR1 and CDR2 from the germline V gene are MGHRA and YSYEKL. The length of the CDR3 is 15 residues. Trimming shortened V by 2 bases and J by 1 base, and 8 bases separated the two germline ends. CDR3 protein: CASSQPTKNTGELFF. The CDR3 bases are TGCGCCAGCAGCCAACCAACAAAGAACACCGGGGAGCTGTTTTTT.

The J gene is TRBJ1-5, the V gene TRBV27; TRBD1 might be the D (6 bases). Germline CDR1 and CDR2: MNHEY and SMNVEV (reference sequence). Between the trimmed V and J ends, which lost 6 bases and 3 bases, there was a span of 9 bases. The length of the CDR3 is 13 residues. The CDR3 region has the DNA TGTGCCAGCAGACGGACAGTCAATCAGCCCCAGCATTTT. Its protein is CASRRTVNQPQHF.

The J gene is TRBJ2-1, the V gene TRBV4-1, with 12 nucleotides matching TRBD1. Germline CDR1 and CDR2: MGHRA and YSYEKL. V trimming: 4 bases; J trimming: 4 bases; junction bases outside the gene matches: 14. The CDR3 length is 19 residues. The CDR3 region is CASSLGQGAWGGPYNEQFF. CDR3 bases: TGCGCCAGCAGCCTGGGACAGGGGGCCTGGGGAGGGCCATACAATGAGCAGTTCTTC.

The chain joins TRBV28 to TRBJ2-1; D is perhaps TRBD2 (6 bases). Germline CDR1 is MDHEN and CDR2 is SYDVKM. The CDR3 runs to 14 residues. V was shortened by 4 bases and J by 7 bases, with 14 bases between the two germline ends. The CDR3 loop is CASSWDSGINEQFF. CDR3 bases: TGTGCCAGCAGTTGGGATAGCGGAATTAATGAGCAGTTCTTC.

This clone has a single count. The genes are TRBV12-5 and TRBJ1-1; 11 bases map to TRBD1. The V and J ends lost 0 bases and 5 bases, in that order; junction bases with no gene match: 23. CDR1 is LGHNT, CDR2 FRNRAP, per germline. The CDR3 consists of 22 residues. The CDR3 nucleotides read TGTGCTAGTGGTTTGGTATATTCGGTGACAGGCGGACAGGGGGCGCCGGGAACTGAAGCTTTCTTT. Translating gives CASGLVYSVTGGQGAPGTEAFF.